Listed below are T cell receptor beta chains from one sample, sequenced in a study of Graves' ophthalmopathy and Graves' hyperthyroidism. TCRdb analysed the multiplex PCR reads with MiXCR anew, one entry per CDR3 protein. This table has some 400,000 distinct CDR3 sequences, about 17% appearing once. Material for sequencing was peripheral blood. All receptors come from a woman aged 18-35 years with Graves' ophthalmopathy. Each CDR3 is given with its conserved first and last residue. A D gene is named only where the DNA matches it firmly. Rows may omit the clone size; those that give it use once, few, many or a size class.

clone_size	v_call	j_call	d_call	cdr3_nt	cdr3_aa
few	TRBV6-2/TRBV6-3	TRBJ1-1	-	TGTGCCAGCCATCCAGGCCCGAACACTGAAGCTTTCTTT	CASHPGPNTEAFF
-	TRBV28	TRBJ1-5	-	TGTGCCAGCAGTTCAGGGGCTCAGCCCCAGCATTTT	CASSSGAQPQHF
-	TRBV19	TRBJ1-1	-	TGTGCCAGTAGTATCCCATCCGATTTGAACACTGAAGCTTTCTTT	CASSIPSDLNTEAFF
many	TRBV3-1	TRBJ2-2	-	TGTGCCAGCAGCCGCGCGAGCGGGGAGCTGTTTTTT	CASSRASGELFF
many	TRBV6-5	TRBJ1-1	-	TGTGCCAGCAGGCCCCCGATTAACACTGAAGCTTTCTTT	CASRPPINTEAFF
-	TRBV20-1	TRBJ2-7	TRBD1	TGCAGTGCTAGCCCGGGACAGGTCAACGAGCAGTACTTC	CSASPGQVNEQYF
many	TRBV29-1	TRBJ1-3	-	TGCAGCGCCGCAGGGCGCCCAAACACCATATATTTT	CSAAGRPNTIYF
many	TRBV6-5	TRBJ2-7	-	TGTGCCAGCAGTTCACAGGCTGCCTACGAGCAGTACTTC	CASSSQAAYEQYF
many	TRBV6-1	TRBJ1-2	TRBD1	TGTGCCAGCAGTGTGGGGACAGGGGGCAAGTTAGCTAACTATGGCTACACCTTC	CASSVGTGGKLANYGYTF
few	TRBV7-9	TRBJ1-2	TRBD1	TGTGCCAGCAGCGCAGGAGGACAGGGGGTCCATGGCTACACCTTC	CASSAGGQGVHGYTF
many	TRBV19	TRBJ1-2	-	TGTGCCAGTACCCCCAGGTTGCACAGGACACCCAACAACTATGGCTACACCTTC	CASTPRLHRTPNNYGYTF
many	TRBV6-2/TRBV6-3	TRBJ1-5	-	TGTGCCAGCAGCCACGGACAGCGCAATCAGCCCCAGCATTTT	CASSHGQRNQPQHF
many	TRBV12-3/TRBV12-4	TRBJ1-1	-	TGTGCCAGCAGGGAGGCACCAGGTTCTGAAGCTTTCTTT	CASREAPGSEAFF
many	TRBV7-2	TRBJ2-7	TRBD1	TGTGCCAGCAGCTTCTGGTCACAGGGGGCAGGAGAGCAGTACTTC	CASSFWSQGAGEQYF
many	TRBV6-4	TRBJ1-5	-	TGTGCCAGCAGAGACCAGTGGACTAGCAATAGCAATCAGCCCCAGCATTTT	CASRDQWTSNSNQPQHF